A single T cell receptor beta chain is shown here with its context. Study processing details: Estimated nucleated cell counts came from reference gene primer amplification. Only in-frame clones appear in the TCRdb table, and some are missing; sequencing was by immunoSEQ multiplex PCR. Clonal size and the V and J genes are those of that table, whereas D and trimming came from the DNA. The sample has roughly 260,000 clones; roughly three quarters are singletons. V was clipped by 3 bases and J by 3 bases; unmatched bases: 4. Per the germline V gene, CDR1 is DFQATT and CDR2 is SNEGSKA (reference sequence). The length of the CDR3 is 14 residues. This entry is derived from a study of blood T cell repertoires in COVID-19. Study-level information: Whether acute or convalescent, the COVID-19 samples came from the United States, Italy and Spain. PBMCs, B-cell-depleted T cells, or T cells provided the cDNA or gDNA that made up the material.

The rearrangement joins TRBV20-1 to TRBJ1-3, with TRBD1 identical over 8 bases. Sequenced sample: peripheral blood. This clonotype originated in a woman between 35 and 50 years old with active or convalescent COVID-19. This CDR3 reads CSASQGAIGNTIYF. The CDR3 coding sequence is TGCAGTGCTAGTCAGGGGGCCATTGGAAACACCATATATTTT.